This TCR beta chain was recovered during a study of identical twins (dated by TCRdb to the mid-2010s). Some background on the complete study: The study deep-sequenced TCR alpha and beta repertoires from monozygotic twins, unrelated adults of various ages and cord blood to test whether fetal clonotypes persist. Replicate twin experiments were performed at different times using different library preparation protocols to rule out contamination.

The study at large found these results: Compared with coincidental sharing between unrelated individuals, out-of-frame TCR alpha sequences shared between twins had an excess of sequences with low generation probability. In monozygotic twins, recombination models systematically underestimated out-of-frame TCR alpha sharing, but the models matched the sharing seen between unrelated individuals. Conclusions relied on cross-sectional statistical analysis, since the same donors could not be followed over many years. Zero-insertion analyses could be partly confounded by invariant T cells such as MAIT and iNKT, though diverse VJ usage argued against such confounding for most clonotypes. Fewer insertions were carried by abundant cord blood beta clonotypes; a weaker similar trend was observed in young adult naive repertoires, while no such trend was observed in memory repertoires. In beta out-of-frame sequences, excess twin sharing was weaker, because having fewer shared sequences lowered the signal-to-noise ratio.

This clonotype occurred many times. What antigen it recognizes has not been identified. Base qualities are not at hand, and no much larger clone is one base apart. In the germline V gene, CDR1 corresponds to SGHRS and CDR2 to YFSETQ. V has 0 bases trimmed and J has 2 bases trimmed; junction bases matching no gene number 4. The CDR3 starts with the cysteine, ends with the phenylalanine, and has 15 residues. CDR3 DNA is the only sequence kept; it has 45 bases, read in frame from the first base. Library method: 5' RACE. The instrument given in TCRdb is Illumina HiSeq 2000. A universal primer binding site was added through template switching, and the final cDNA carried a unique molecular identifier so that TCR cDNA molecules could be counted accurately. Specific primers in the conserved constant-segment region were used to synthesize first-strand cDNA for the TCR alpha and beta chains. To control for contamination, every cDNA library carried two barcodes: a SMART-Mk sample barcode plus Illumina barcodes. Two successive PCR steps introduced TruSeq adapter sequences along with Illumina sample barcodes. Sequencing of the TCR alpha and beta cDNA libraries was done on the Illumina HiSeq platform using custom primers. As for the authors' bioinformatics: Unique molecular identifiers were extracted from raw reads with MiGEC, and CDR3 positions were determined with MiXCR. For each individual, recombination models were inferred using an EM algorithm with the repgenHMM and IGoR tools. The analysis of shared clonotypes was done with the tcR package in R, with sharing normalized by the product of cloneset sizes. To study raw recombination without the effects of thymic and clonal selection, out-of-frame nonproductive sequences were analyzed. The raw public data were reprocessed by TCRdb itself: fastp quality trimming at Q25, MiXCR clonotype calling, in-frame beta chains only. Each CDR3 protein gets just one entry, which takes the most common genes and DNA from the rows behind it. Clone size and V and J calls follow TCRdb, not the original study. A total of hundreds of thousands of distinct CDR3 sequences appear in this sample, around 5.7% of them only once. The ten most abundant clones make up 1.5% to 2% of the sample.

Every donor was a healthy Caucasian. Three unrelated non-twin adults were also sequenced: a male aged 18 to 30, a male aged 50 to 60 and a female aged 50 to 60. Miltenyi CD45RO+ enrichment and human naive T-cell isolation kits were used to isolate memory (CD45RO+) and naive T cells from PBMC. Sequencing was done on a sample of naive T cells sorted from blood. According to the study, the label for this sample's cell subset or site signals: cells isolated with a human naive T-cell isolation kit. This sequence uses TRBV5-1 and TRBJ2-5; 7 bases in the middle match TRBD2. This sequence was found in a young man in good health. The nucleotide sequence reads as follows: TGCGCCAGCAGCTTGGCGTCTAGCGGACAAGAGACCCAGTACTTC. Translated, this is CASSLASSGQETQYF. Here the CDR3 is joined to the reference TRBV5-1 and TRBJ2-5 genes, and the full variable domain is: KAGVTQTPRYLIKTRGQQVTLSCSPISGHRSVSWYQQTPGQGLQFLFEYFSETQRNKGNFPGRFSGRQFSNSRSEMNVSTLELGDSALYLCASSLASSGQETQYFGPGTRLLVL.